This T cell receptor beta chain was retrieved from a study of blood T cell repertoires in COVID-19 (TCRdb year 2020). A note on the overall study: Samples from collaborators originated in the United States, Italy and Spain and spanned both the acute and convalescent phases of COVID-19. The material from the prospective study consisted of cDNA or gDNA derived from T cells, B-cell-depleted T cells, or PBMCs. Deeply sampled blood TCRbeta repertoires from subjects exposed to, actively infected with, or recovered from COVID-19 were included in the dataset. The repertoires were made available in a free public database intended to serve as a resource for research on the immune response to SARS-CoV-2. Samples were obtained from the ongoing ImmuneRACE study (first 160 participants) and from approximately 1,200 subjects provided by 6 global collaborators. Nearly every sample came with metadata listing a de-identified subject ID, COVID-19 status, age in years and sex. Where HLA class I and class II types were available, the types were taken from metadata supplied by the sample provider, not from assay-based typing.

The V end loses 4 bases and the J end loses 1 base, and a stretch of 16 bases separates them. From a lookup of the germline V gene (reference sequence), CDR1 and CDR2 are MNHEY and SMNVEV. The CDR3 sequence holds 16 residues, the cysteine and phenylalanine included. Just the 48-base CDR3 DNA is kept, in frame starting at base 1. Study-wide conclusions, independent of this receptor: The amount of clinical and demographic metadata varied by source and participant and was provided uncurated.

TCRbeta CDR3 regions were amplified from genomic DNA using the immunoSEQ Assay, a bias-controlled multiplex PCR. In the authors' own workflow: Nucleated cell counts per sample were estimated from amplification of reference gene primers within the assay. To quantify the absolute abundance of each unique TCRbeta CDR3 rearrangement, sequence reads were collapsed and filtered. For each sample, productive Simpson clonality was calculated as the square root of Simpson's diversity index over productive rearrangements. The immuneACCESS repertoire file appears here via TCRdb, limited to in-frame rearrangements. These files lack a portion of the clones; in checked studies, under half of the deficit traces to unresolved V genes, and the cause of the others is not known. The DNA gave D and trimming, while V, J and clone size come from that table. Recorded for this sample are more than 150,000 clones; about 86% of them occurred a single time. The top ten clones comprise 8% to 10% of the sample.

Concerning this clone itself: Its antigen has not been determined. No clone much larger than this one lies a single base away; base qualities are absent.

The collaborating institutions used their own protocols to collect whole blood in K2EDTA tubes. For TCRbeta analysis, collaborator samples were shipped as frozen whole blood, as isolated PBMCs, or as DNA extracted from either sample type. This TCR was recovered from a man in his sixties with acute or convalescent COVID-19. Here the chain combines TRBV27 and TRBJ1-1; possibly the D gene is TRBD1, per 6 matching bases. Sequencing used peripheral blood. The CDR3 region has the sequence CASSSKLQGENTEAFF. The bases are TGTGCCAGCAGTTCCAAATTACAGGGAGAGAACACTGAAGCTTTCTTT.